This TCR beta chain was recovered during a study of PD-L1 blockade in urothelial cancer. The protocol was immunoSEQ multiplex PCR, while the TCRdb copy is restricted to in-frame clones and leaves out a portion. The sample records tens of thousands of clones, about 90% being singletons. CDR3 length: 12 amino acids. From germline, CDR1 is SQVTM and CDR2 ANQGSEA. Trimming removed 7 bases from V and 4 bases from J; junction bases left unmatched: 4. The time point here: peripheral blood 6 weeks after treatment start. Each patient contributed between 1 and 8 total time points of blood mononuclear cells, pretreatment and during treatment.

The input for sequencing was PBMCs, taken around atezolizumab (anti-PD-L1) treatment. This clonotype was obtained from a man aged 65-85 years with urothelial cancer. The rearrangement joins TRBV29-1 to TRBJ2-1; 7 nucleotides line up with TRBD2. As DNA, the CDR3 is TGCAGCGCTAGCGGTTATTACAATGAGCAGTTCTTC. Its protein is CSASGYYNEQFF.